The clone carrying this TCR beta chain has at least ten counts. This CDR3 is 15 amino acids long. The germline CDR1 and CDR2 sequences are LGHDT and YNNKEL (reference sequence). Trimming shortened V by 1 base and J by 7 bases, and 13 bases separated the two germline ends. The sample originates from a study of T-cell reconstitution after alpha-beta-depleted transplantation in children. Unique molecular identifiers were used in preparing the TCRbeta library. From the PCR reads, TCRdb called clonotypes with MiXCR, one entry per CDR3 protein. The profile covers some 200,000 distinct CDR3 sequences, with under 13% appearing a single time and over 25% taken by the ten largest.

The starting material was PBMCs, obtained before TCRalphabeta/CD19-depleted stem cell transplant. The V call is TRBV3-1, the J call TRBJ2-2; a possible D gene is TRBD1 (5 bases). The sequence was collected from a child under two years old with acute myeloid leukemia, due to receive a stem cell transplant. The CDR3 sequence is CASSQGSWGVGELFF. For the CDR3, the DNA is TGTGCCAGCAGCCAAGGGAGCTGGGGCGTCGGGGAGCTGTTTTTT.